These 22 T cell receptor beta chains were sequenced from one sample in a study of shared clonotypes between healthy human individuals. The assay was immunoSEQ multiplex PCR, and TCRdb's table has in-frame clones only and misses some. The table lists about 110,000 clones, about 71% of them singletons. Sequenced material: memory CD8+ T cells sorted from blood. Subset reported: CD45RO+ cells pooled with CCR7-negative TemRA cells. The receptors come from a woman aged 25-40 years in good health.

The chain is built from TRBV28 and TRBJ2-5; 7 nucleotides line up with TRBD2. The J call may be in error: the DNA end matches TRBJ2-7 better. CDR3 length equals 13 residues. The germline V gene has CDR1 MDHEN and CDR2 SYDVKM. The CDR3 spells CASSVGRWYEQYF. The CDR3 coding sequence is TGTGCCAGCAGTGTCGGGAGGTGGTACGAGCAGTACTTC.

The chain combines TRBV25-1 with TRBJ2-7; 7 positions match TRBD1. The CDR3 spans 14 residues. The V and J ends lost 3 bases and 5 bases, in that order; junction bases with no gene match: 7. The germline V gene has CDR1 MGHDK and CDR2 SYGVNS. The CDR3 sequence: CASSDYPGTDEQYF. The CDR3 nucleotides are TGTGCCAGCAGTGATTATCCCGGGACAGACGAGCAGTACTTC.

The rearrangement links TRBV5-6 to TRBJ2-7, with 8 bases matching TRBD2. V shed 4 bases and J 0 bases; nucleotides not matched to a gene: 12. Germline CDR1 and CDR2: SGHDT and YYEEEE. The CDR3 spans 17 residues. This CDR3 reads CASSQTSGYYLSYEQYF. In DNA, the CDR3 is TGTGCCAGCAGCCAAACTAGCGGCTATTATCTCTCCTACGAGCAGTACTTC. Based on the CDR3 plus reference TRBV5-6 and TRBJ2-7, the full variable domain is DAGVTQSPTHLIKTRGQQVTLRCSPKSGHDTVSWYQQALGQGPQFIFQYYEEEERQRGNFPDRFSGHQFPNYSSELNVNALLLGDSALYLCASSQTSGYYLSYEQYFGPGTRLTVT.

The chain uses TRBV25-1 and TRBJ2-5, with TRBD1 matching over 10 bases. Germline CDR1 and CDR2: MGHDK and SYGVNS. V lost 7 bases to trimming and J lost 1 base; unmatched junction nucleotides: 6. CDR3 size: 15 residues. CDR3: CASTVRDRGQETQYF. CDR3 nucleotide sequence: TGTGCCAGCACAGTCCGGGACAGGGGCCAAGAGACCCAGTACTTC.

This clone was picked up one time. The chain couples TRBV5-1 to TRBJ2-3; 10 nucleotides align to TRBD2. Germline V gene sequence: CDR1 SGHRS, CDR2 YFSETQ. This CDR3 contains 15 residues. Losses at the gene ends were 2 bases for V and 4 bases for J; bases not matched to a gene: 4. The CDR3 nucleotides read TGCGCCAGCAGCTTAAGCGGGAGGGCCGCAGATACGCAGTATTTT. Its protein is CASSLSGRAADTQYF.

The chain joins TRBV11-1 to TRBJ2-7; D unresolved. V was trimmed by 4 bases and J by 0 bases, leaving 10 bases between them. CDR1 and CDR2 (germline): SGHAT, FQDESV (reference sequence). CDR3 length: 14 residues. CDR3 in amino acids: CASSYTMSSYEQYF. The CDR3 coding sequence is TGTGCCAGCAGCTATACGATGAGCTCCTACGAGCAGTACTTC.

V and J are TRBV11-2 and TRBJ2-3; D may be TRBD2 (7 bases). Trimming removed 5 bases from V and 3 bases from J, with 15 bases in between. Germline V gives CDR1 SGHAT, CDR2 FQNNGV. The CDR3 runs to 15 residues. CDR3 region: CASSPGEGETDTQYF. Written as DNA, the CDR3 is TGTGCCAGCAGCCCTGGGGAGGGGGAGACAGATACGCAGTATTTT.

This clone was recorded many times. The rearrangement uses TRBV25-1 and TRBJ2-3, with TRBD1 identical over 9 bases. Germline V CDR1 and CDR2: MGHDK, SYGVNS. CDR3 size: 17 residues. Trimming at V came to 3 bases and at J to 0 bases, leaving 7 bases not matched to a gene. CDR3 sequence: CASSDPRTGVSTDTQYF. The CDR3 DNA reads TGTGCCAGCAGTGACCCCCGGACAGGGGTGAGCACAGATACGCAGTATTTT.

The chain links TRBV6-1 to TRBJ2-7; TRBD2 agrees at 8 bases. Losses at the gene ends were 1 base for V and 2 bases for J; bases not matched to a gene: 4. This CDR3 is built from 15 residues. The germline V gene encodes CDR1 MNHNS and CDR2 SASEGT. Written as DNA, the CDR3 is TGTGCCAGCAGTGAAGGGCCAGCGGGGGCCTACGAGCAGTACTTC. This translates into CASSEGPAGAYEQYF.

V gene TRBV28 combines with J gene TRBJ1-2; no clear D gene. Deletions cut 3 bases from V and 4 bases from J, with 9 bases between. CDR3 length: 13 amino acids. Per germline, CDR1 MDHEN and CDR2 SYDVKM. Here the CDR3 DNA reads TGTGCCAGCAGTTTGGTTATACCCTATGGCTACACCTTC. Residues: CASSLVIPYGYTF.

Sample share makes this clone medium-sized (0.01 to 0.1%). The chain employs TRBV25-1 and TRBJ2-2; 8 nucleotides match TRBD1. The CDR3 length is 16 residues. The germline V gene has CDR1 MGHDK and CDR2 SYGVNS. V shed 10 bases and J 4 bases; nucleotides not matched to a gene: 14. CDR3 DNA: TGTGCCATCTCTGCCGCAGGGGGCGCTGGCACCGGGGAGCTGTTTTTT. It specifies CAISAAGGAGTGELFF.

The rearrangement joins TRBV6-6 to TRBJ2-1, with 10 bases that match TRBD2. The germline gives CDR1 MNHNY, CDR2 SVGAGI (reference sequence). The CDR3 runs to 16 residues. J was trimmed by 3 bases and V by 7 bases; bases with no gene match: 9. This chain's CDR3 is CASIDIAGGVYNEQFF. CDR3 coding DNA: TGTGCCAGCATCGACATAGCGGGAGGCGTCTACAATGAGCAGTTCTTC.

This clone has only one observation. This chain joins TRBV5-4 and TRBJ2-5; weak D call: TRBD2 (6 bases). This CDR3 is built from 13 residues. Germline loops: CDR1 SGHNT, CDR2 YYREEE (reference sequence). V lost 3 bases and J lost 4, with 10 bases in between. CDR3 amino acids: CASSWGERETQYF. CDR3 DNA sequence: TGTGCCAGCAGCTGGGGGGAGCGAGAGACCCAGTACTTC.

This sequence joins TRBV5-1 and TRBJ2-2; TRBD2 is a possible D gene (5 bases). Germline loops: CDR1 SGHRS, CDR2 YFSETQ. The CDR3 loop spans 13 amino acids. The germline V and J ends were trimmed by 0 bases and 8 bases, with 8 bases remaining between them. The CDR3 reads CASSLAGEGELFF. In DNA, the CDR3 is TGCGCCAGCAGCTTGGCCGGGGAAGGGGAGCTGTTTTTT. Based on the CDR3 plus reference TRBV5-1 and TRBJ2-2, the full variable domain is KAGVTQTPRYLIKTRGQQVTLSCSPISGHRSVSWYQQTPGQGLQFLFEYFSETQRNKGNFPGRFSGRQFSNSRSEMNVSTLELGDSALYLCASSLAGEGELFFGEGSRLTVL.

The rearrangement links TRBV9 to TRBJ2-7, with 12 bases fitting TRBD2. Germline CDR1 and CDR2: SGDLS and YYNGEE. The CDR3 consists of 15 residues. V was pared by 4 bases and J by 3 bases, with 5 bases of the junction left unmatched. CDR3 bases: TGTGCCAGCAGCCCCCGACTAGCGGGAGACTACGAGCAGTACTTC. Translating it yields CASSPRLAGDYEQYF.

This chain joins TRBV5-6 and TRBJ2-5; possibly TRBD1 for D (6 bases). The J call may be wrong; the DNA end is better matched by TRBJ2-7. From germline, CDR1 is SGHDT and CDR2 YYEEEE. This CDR3 comprises 15 residues. The CDR3 reads CASSWAYRESDEQYF. CDR3 DNA: TGTGCCAGCAGCTGGGCCTACAGGGAATCAGACGAGCAGTACTTC.

This clone showed up just a few times. This chain connects TRBV28 to TRBJ2-1, with D tentatively TRBD1 or TRBD2 (5 bases each). Germline CDR1 is MDHEN and CDR2 is SYDVKM. The CDR3 consists of 16 residues. Trimming took off 2 bases at V and 0 bases at J, with 11 bases between the two ends. The CDR3 nucleotides are TGTGCCAGCAGTTTAAACCCAGGGAGCTCCTACAATGAGCAGTTCTTC. Translating gives CASSLNPGSSYNEQFF.

This clone was detected a few times. The rearrangement joins TRBV18 to TRBJ2-5, with D possibly being TRBD1 or TRBD2 (5 bases each). V lost 3 bases to trimming and J lost 5 bases, with 10 bases between them. The CDR3 is 13 residues long. CDR1 is KGHSH, CDR2 LQKENI, per germline. The CDR3 here is CASSPGARETQYF. The DNA of the CDR3 is TGTGCCAGCTCACCCGGGGCGAGGGAGACCCAGTACTTC.

The rearrangement joins TRBV4-1 to TRBJ2-2; D is perhaps TRBD2 (5 bases). Germline values: CDR1 MGHRA, CDR2 YSYEKL. This CDR3 comprises 13 residues. Trimming cost V 5 bases and J 6 bases, with 10 bases left between them. CDR3 protein: CASSETKAGELFF. The CDR3 DNA follows: TGCGCCAGCAGCGAGACTAAGGCCGGGGAGCTGTTTTTT.

The chain joins TRBV15 to TRBJ2-7; 9 bases fit TRBD1. CDR1 is LNHNV and CDR2 is YYDKDF in the germline V gene (reference sequence). There are 14 residues in the CDR3. Germline trimming cut 2 bases from V and 4 bases from J; bases unmatched to any gene: 3. The CDR3 DNA reads TGTGCCACCAGCAGAACAGGGGGCGGTTACGAGCAGTACTTC. This translates into CATSRTGGGYEQYF.

This clone has at least ten counts. The rearrangement uses TRBV16 and TRBJ1-1, with D tentatively TRBD1 (5 bases). The CDR3 has 15 amino acids. V shed 6 bases and J shed 3 bases, with 17 bases lying between them. Germline CDR1 is KGHSY and CDR2 is FQNENV. DNA for the CDR3: TGTGCCAGCAGTGGGGGGACCGGGGAGTACACTGAAGCTTTCTTT. This encodes CASSGGTGEYTEAFF.

This sequence joins TRBV19 and TRBJ1-5, with 8 bases aligning to TRBD1. This CDR3 region has 16 residues. The V segment lost 6 bases and the J segment 0 bases; nucleotides outside the gene matches: 7. The V gene's germline CDR1 is LNHDA and CDR2 SQIVND (reference sequence). The CDR3 loop is CASSDGTGYSNQPQHF. The CDR3 DNA sequence: TGTGCCAGTAGCGATGGGACAGGTTATAGCAATCAGCCCCAGCATTTT.